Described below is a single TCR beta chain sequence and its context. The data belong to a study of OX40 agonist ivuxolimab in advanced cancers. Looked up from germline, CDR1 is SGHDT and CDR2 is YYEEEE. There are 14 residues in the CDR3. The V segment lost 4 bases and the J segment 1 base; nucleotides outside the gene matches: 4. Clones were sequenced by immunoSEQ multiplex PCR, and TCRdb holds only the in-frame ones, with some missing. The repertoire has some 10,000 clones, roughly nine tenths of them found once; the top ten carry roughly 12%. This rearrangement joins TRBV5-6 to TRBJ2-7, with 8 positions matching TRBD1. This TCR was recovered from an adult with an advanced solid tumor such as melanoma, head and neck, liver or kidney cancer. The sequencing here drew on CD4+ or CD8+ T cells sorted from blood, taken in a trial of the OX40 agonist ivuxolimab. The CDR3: CASSPGGESYEQYF. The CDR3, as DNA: TGTGCCAGCAGCCCAGGGGGCGAGTCCTACGAGCAGTACTTC.